This T cell receptor beta chain emerged from a study of T cells in Graves' hyperthyroidism and ophthalmopathy (dated by TCRdb to between 2017 and 2020). A note on the overall study: Peripheral blood samples were taken at initial diagnosis, before any treatment was given. To identify TCR V-J signatures that set the groups apart, the researchers used a discovery cohort of 90 to 100 patients, made up of some 41 with Graves' ophthalmopathy and about 60 with stable Graves' hyperthyroidism. Whether ophthalmopathy could be predicted prospectively was tested in an independent validation cohort made up of 18 to 20 hyperthyroidism patients plus 17 patients who later progressed to ophthalmopathy. The approximately 98 discovery patients were randomly divided into training and test sets at a 7:3 ratio. In addition, the study compared T-cell repertoires in thyroid tissue and in blood from about 6 Graves' hyperthyroidism patients. After sampling, hyperthyroidism patients received methimazole starting at 30 mg daily, and ophthalmopathy patients received high-dose intravenous methylprednisolone. TCR Vbeta CDR3 sequencing of 120 to 150 peripheral blood samples (under 45 ophthalmopathy, 75 to 80 hyperthyroidism and 17 progressor patients) is reported in the paper. Findings and caveats that apply to the study as a whole: No statistical method was used to fix the sample size in advance, and group allocation was not hidden from the investigators. Ophthalmopathy was separated from stable hyperthyroidism by a 13 V-J signature model, with roughly 88% sensitivity and about 81% specificity obtained in cross-validation and 80%/75% obtained in testing. Blood samples also contained most of the expanded thyroid clonotypes (frequency above 0.001), which suggests that blood repertoires may reflect thyroid immune responses. During validation, the model predicted progression to ophthalmopathy a median of roughly six months ahead of onset, with around 71% sensitivity and 72% to 80% specificity.

This clonotype was observed many times. Its specific antigen is unknown. Qualities for individual bases were not recorded, and no much larger clone is one base off. The TCR beta CDR3 regions were amplified from the RNA transcripts. The first round of RT-PCR for the TCR CDR3 was performed with the HTBI primer set and the Qiagen OneStep RT-PCR kit. Libraries were constructed in a second round of multiplex PCR, after which size selection and purification were performed. Sequencing of the libraries was done on an Illumina HiSeq2000 using paired-end 100 bp reads. The source study handled its data this way. Raw data were processed with SOAPnuke, discarding reads with adapters, uncalled bases, mean Phred below 15, or no exact constant-primer or identifier match. COPE v1.2.5 was used to merge high-quality paired reads, and clonotypes were defined as unique nucleotide sequences. MiTCR v1.1 was used to align the clonotypes against IMGT TRBV, TRBD and TRBJ reference segments. The analysis was restricted to V-J combinations with a frequency above 0.0001, which together covered 99.2% of the repertoires. The TCS score was defined as the ratio of F50 (clonal expansion) to E x V (chaos), calculated using BLOSUM62-based TCRdist between CDR3 peptides within each V-J. Welch's t-statistics and random forest reduced roughly 540 V-J features to roughly 13, which were used in a naive Bayes classifier (R e1071). In-frame beta chains were kept once TCRdb had trimmed the public reads at Q25 with fastp and called clones with MiXCR. Every distinct CDR3 protein forms one entry, paired with its most common genes and DNA. The V and J calls were determined by TCRdb, not by the authors. The table for this sample lists fewer than 600,000 distinct CDR3 sequences; about 14% of them were counted only once. Around 14% of the sample lies in the top ten.

Stable Graves' hyperthyroidism was defined as the absence of progression to ophthalmopathy over 18 months of follow-up. Hyperthyroidism patients were aged 18 to 65 years and newly diagnosed, with disease duration of less than 2 months. The study excluded patients with uncontrolled infections, other autoimmune diseases, pregnancy or lactation. Diagnoses were established on the basis of clinical symptoms, serum thyroxine and TRAb, thyroid ultrasound, and orbital computed tomography. Ficoll-Paque density gradient centrifugation was used to isolate PBMCs from around 10 ml of fresh peripheral blood. Total RNA was extracted using Trizol reagent, and RNA quality was assessed on an Agilent 2100 Bioanalyzer. Its CDR3 holds 16 amino acids, cysteine through phenylalanine. CDR3 DNA only is kept here, 48 bases in frame from base 1. CDR1 and CDR2, looked up from the germline V gene, are SGHRS and YFSETQ. Trimming accounts for 4 bases at V and 0 bases at J, while the number of junction bases matched to no gene is 4.

Sequenced: blood. Here the chain combines TRBV5-1 and TRBJ2-6; 7 central bases correspond to TRBD2. The sequence derives from a middle-aged woman with Graves' hyperthyroidism. The nucleotide sequence is given as TGCGCCAGCAGCCCGGGGGGTTACTCTGGGGCCAACGTCCTGACTTTC. This translates into CASSPGGYSGANVLTF.